Below are 17 T cell receptor beta chains sequenced from a single sample in a study of blood T cell repertoires in COVID-19. The table came from immunoSEQ multiplex PCR; TCRdb's copy has only in-frame clones and leaves some out. The repertoire includes around 130,000 clones, 84% of them detected once, and over 9% sits in the top ten. Sequencing was performed on peripheral blood. These receptors were taken from an older woman with acute or convalescent COVID-19.

V and J are TRBV12-3 or TRBV12-4 and TRBJ2-1, with TRBD1 as a possible D gene (6 bases). This CDR3 spans 12 amino acids. V lost 6 bases, J lost 9 bases, and 12 bases lay in between. CDR3 loop: CASSRLGGEQFF. Written as DNA, the CDR3 is TGTGCCAGCAGCCGTCTAGGGGGTGAGCAGTTCTTC.

This clone showed up just a few times. V gene TRBV6-6 combines with J gene TRBJ2-7, with TRBD1 matching 10 bases. The CDR3 sequence is 15 residues long. Germline V gene sequence: CDR1 MNHNY, CDR2 SVGAGI (reference sequence). V trimming: 5 bases; J trimming: 3 bases; junction bases outside the gene matches: 7. CDR3 bases: TGTGCCAGCAGTCCTCCGGGACAGGGGTACTACGAGCAGTACTTC. Translation gives CASSPPGQGYYEQYF.

V usage is TRBV7-9 and J usage is TRBJ2-7, with D maybe TRBD2 (6 bases). The CDR3 sequence is 15 residues long. Germline assignment: CDR1 SEHNR and CDR2 FQNEAQ (reference sequence). Deletions cut 2 bases from V and 0 bases from J, with 11 bases between. This chain's CDR3 is CASSLTGTSSYEQYF. The DNA for the CDR3 is TGTGCCAGCAGCTTAACCGGGACTTCCTCCTACGAGCAGTACTTC.

The chain combines TRBV5-1 with TRBJ1-5, with D maybe TRBD1 (5 bases). Germline V gene sequence: CDR1 SGHRS, CDR2 YFSETQ. The germline V and J ends were trimmed by 4 bases and 5 bases, with 16 bases remaining between them. CDR3 length: 15 amino acids. CDR3 amino acids: CASSLGGEGHQPQHF. CDR3 DNA sequence: TGCGCCAGCAGCCTGGGGGGAGAGGGTCATCAGCCCCAGCATTTT.

This chain uses TRBV13 with TRBJ1-2, with D unclear. The CDR3 loop spans 13 amino acids. Germline assignment: CDR1 PRHDT and CDR2 FYEKMQ (reference sequence). V gave up 4 bases and J gave up 5 bases, with 11 bases separating them. The CDR3 protein is CASSSAGLYGYTF. The DNA for the CDR3 is TGTGCCAGCAGCTCAGCGGGTCTTTATGGCTACACCTTC.

V gene TRBV27 combines with J gene TRBJ1-1; D may be TRBD1 (6 bases). Trimming stripped 6 bases from V and 6 bases from J, with 20 bases between. CDR1 is MNHEY, CDR2 SMNVEV, per germline (reference sequence). This CDR3 comprises 15 residues. The CDR3 sequence is CASRIGQTSQAEAFF. CDR3 nucleotides: TGTGCCAGCAGAATCGGACAGACATCACAGGCTGAAGCTTTCTTT.

The chain joins TRBV13 to TRBJ2-2, with D maybe TRBD2 (6 bases). The germline V gene encodes CDR1 PRHDT and CDR2 FYEKMQ (reference sequence). This CDR3 contains 19 residues. Trimming took 10 bases from V and 0 from J, leaving 27 bases between them. CDR3 DNA: TGTGCCACCACCGTAAACACCGGGACTGGAATCCCGAACACCGGGGAGCTGTTTTTT. Translating it yields CATTVNTGTGIPNTGELFF.

The rearrangement links TRBV7-6 to TRBJ2-2; the D is unclear. Germline lookup yields CDR1 SGHVS and CDR2 FNYEAQ. This CDR3 has 15 amino acids. With 2 bases removed from V and 4 bases from J, the gap between germline ends came to 11 bases. CDR3 DNA: TGTGCCAGCAGCTTACGCCCTGCAGTCACCGGGGAGCTGTTTTTT. Protein product: CASSLRPAVTGELFF.

The rearrangement links TRBV7-2 to TRBJ1-4; D is unclear. Trimming removed 4 bases from V and 8 bases from J, with 8 bases in between. This CDR3 comprises 12 residues. Germline lookup yields CDR1 SGHTA and CDR2 FQGNSA. The CDR3 DNA follows: TGTGCCAGCAGCTCGAGGCGGGAAAAACTGTTTTTT. The encoded protein is CASSSRREKLFF.

The chain joins TRBV7-2 to TRBJ2-7; D unclear. The germline V gene has CDR1 SGHTA and CDR2 FQGNSA. V was trimmed by 1 base and J by 0 bases, leaving 10 bases between them. The CDR3 spans 15 residues. The CDR3 DNA reads TGTGCCAGCAGCTTAGTTGGAAGGAGCTCCTACGAGCAGTACGTC. This codes for CASSLVGRSSYEQYV.

The chain joins TRBV24-1 to TRBJ1-2; the D gene is possibly TRBD1 (6 bases). This CDR3 contains 14 residues. V was shortened by 4 bases and J by 7 bases, with 15 bases between the two germline ends. Germline V lookup: CDR1 KGHDR, CDR2 SFDVKD. The CDR3 DNA reads TGTGCCACCAGTGAGGGGGCCAGGGCGCCTGGCTACACCTTC. Its protein product is CATSEGARAPGYTF.

The chain employs TRBV5-6 and TRBJ1-2, with 10 positions matching TRBD1. The junction had 6 bases not matched to a gene; V was cut back by 2 bases and J by 2 bases. The CDR3 covers 16 residues. Per the germline V gene, CDR1 is SGHDT and CDR2 is YYEEEE. This CDR3 is CASSFFWTGGNYGYTF. The CDR3, as DNA: TGTGCCAGCAGCTTTTTCTGGACAGGGGGGAACTATGGCTACACCTTC.

This clone was counted a single time. This chain's CDR3 is CASSYTRGETQYF. CDR3 nucleotides: TGTGCCAGCAGTTACACGCGGGGGGAGACCCAGTACTTC. This sequence joins TRBV6-5 and TRBJ2-5; 7 nucleotides align to TRBD2. Looked up from germline, CDR1 is MNHEY and CDR2 is SVGAGI. CDR3 size: 13 residues. V was pared by 2 bases and J by 5 bases, with 2 bases of the junction left unmatched.

J is TRBJ2-1 and V is TRBV3-1 (or the pseudogene TRBV3-2); the D gene is possibly TRBD2 (5 bases). The V gene lost 0 bases and the J gene lost 5 bases, with 17 bases spanning the gap. Germline V lookup: CDR1 LGHDT, CDR2 YNNKEL (reference sequence). This CDR3 has 17 amino acids. The CDR3 DNA reads as TGTGCCAGCAGCCAAGAAATCGGGCTAGCTTTCCACAATGAGCAGTTCTTC. Translation gives CASSQEIGLAFHNEQFF.

The chain recombines TRBV6-1 with TRBJ1-6; no definite D call. The CDR3 is 13 amino acids. The V gene's germline CDR1 is MNHNS and CDR2 SASEGT. V was cut by 0 bases and J by 6 bases, with 3 bases left in between. The CDR3 DNA reads TGTGCCAGCAGTGAAGCGCGTAATTCACCCCTCCACTTT. It translates to CASSEARNSPLHF.

Points on this clone: The same CDR3 also results from other DNA sequences found in this sample. V is TRBV3-1 (or the pseudogene TRBV3-2) and J is TRBJ1-2; the D gene is possibly TRBD1 (6 bases). The CDR3 extends over 13 amino acids. In germline, CDR1 is LGHDT, CDR2 YNNKEL (reference sequence). V dropped 4 bases and J dropped 4 bases, with 10 bases sitting between them. CDR3 amino acids: CASSPTGIYGYTF. CDR3 bases: TGTGCCAGCAGCCCCACAGGGATCTATGGCTACACCTTC.

The rearrangement links TRBV7-9 to TRBJ1-2; 8 nucleotides match TRBD1. Germline CDR1 and CDR2: SEHNR and FQNEAQ (reference sequence). The CDR3 is 13 residues long. V shed 5 bases and J 8 bases; nucleotides not matched to a gene: 7. The CDR3 is CASSPPGGAGYTF. The CDR3, as DNA: TGTGCCAGCAGCCCCCCAGGGGGCGCGGGCTACACCTTC. Based on the CDR3 plus reference TRBV7-9 and TRBJ1-2, the full variable domain is DTGVSQNPRHKITKRGQNVTFRCDPISEHNRLYWYRQTLGQGPEFLTYFQNEAQLEKSRLLSDRFSAERPKGSFSTLEIQRTEQGDSAMYLCASSPPGGAGYTFGSGTRLTVV.